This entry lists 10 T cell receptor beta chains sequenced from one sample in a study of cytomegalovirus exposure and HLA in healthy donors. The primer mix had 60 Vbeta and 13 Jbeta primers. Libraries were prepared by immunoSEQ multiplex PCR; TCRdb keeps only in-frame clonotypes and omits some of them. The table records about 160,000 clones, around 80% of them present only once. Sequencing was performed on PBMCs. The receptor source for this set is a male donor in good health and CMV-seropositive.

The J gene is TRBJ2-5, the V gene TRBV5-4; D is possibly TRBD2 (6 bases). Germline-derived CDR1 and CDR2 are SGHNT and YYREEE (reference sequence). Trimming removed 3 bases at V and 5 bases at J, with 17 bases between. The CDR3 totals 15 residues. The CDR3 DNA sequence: TGTGCCAGCAGCTCCCCTGGCGGGAAGGGGGAGACCCAGTACTTC. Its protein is CASSSPGGKGETQYF.

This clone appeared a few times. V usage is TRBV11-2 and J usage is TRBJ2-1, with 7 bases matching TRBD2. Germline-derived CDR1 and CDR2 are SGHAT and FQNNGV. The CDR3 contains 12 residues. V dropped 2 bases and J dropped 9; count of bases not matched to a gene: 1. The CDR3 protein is CASSLIAGEQFF. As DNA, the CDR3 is TGTGCCAGCAGCTTAATAGCGGGTGAGCAGTTCTTC.

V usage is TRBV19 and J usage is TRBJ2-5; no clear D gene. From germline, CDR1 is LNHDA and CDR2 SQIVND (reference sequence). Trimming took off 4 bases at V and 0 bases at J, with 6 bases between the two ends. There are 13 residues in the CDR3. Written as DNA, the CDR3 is TGTGCCAGTAGTAACCGGGACCAAGAGACCCAGTACTTC. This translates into CASSNRDQETQYF.

CDR3 sequence reads: CASSLGQGAYEQFF. CDR3 in DNA: TGTGCCAGCAGTTTGGGACAGGGGGCTTATGAGCAGTTCTTC. This chain links TRBV28 with TRBJ2-1; 12 nucleotides match TRBD1. V lost 3 bases, J lost 8 bases, and 2 bases stayed unmatched. Germline V gives CDR1 MDHEN, CDR2 SYDVKM. The CDR3 is 14 amino acids.

The CDR3 nucleotides read TGTGCCAGCAGCCCTCGTTCCCCCCAAACAGGGCGCAATCAGCCCCAGCATTTT. This gives the protein CASSPRSPQTGRNQPQHF. The genes are TRBV11-2 and TRBJ1-5; TRBD1 is a possible D gene (6 bases). The CDR3 extends over 18 amino acids. The V end lost 5 bases, the J end lost 2 bases, and 22 bases lay between the germline ends. Germline CDR1 and CDR2: SGHAT and FQNNGV.

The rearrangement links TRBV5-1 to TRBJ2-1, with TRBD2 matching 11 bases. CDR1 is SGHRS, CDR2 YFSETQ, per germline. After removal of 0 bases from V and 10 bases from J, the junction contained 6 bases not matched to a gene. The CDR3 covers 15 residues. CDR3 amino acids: CASSLVTSGSGEQFF. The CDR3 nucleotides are TGCGCCAGCAGCTTGGTCACTAGCGGGAGTGGGGAGCAGTTCTTC.

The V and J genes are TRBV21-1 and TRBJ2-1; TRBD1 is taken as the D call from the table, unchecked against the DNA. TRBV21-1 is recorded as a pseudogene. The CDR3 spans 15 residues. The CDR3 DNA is TGTGCCAGCAGCGGCAGACAGGGCCAGGGCAATGAGCAGTTCTTC. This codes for CASSGRQGQGNEQFF.

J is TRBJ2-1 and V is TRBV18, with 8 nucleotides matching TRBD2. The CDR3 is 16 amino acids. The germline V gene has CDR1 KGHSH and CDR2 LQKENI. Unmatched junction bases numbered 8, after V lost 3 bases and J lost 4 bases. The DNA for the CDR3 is TGTGCCAGCTCACCTGAGGGTAGCGGGACTTACAATGAGCAGTTCTTC. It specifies CASSPEGSGTYNEQFF.

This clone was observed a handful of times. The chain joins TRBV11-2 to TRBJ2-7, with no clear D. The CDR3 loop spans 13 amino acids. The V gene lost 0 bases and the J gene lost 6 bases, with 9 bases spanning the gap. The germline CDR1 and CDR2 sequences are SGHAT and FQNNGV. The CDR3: CASSLEFLFEQYF. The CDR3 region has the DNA TGTGCCAGCAGCTTAGAGTTCCTTTTCGAGCAGTACTTC. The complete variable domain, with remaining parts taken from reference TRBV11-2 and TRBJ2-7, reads EAGVAQSPRYKIIEKRQSVAFWCNPISGHATLYWYQQILGQGPKLLIQFQNNGVVDDSQLPKDRFSAERLKGVDSTLKIQPAKLEDSAVYLCASSLEFLFEQYFGPGTRLTVT.

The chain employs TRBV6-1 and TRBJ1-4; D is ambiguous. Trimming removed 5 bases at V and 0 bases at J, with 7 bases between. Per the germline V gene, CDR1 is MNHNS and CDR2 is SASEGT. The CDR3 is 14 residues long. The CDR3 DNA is TGTGCCAGCAGTATGTCAGCAACTAATGAAAAACTGTTTTTT. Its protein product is CASSMSATNEKLFF.